This is a list of T cell receptor beta chains from one sample in a study of T-cell reconstitution after alpha-beta-depleted transplantation in children. One entry per CDR3 protein, called by TCRdb with MiXCR from the PCR reads. The table has fewer than 350,000 distinct CDR3 sequences, under 14% seen once. The specimen was peripheral blood, collected 180 days after TCRalphabeta/CD19-depleted stem cell transplant. Every receptor here comes from a male patient between 2 and 10 years old who had a stem cell transplant for chronic granulomatous disease, so the T cells may come from the graft donor. The CDR3 runs from the conserved cysteine through the conserved F or W. A D gene is named only where the DNA matches it firmly. Part of the rows lack a size; the others show once, few, many or a class for expanded clones.

v_gene: TRBV5-1
abundance: many
len: 15
d_gene: .
j_gene: TRBJ1-1
CDR3aa: CASSPSRGAGTEAFF
CDR3nt: TGCGCCAGCAGCCCCTCCCGGGGGGCAGGCACTGAAGCTTTCTTT

v_gene: TRBV15
abundance: many
len: 16
d_gene: TRBD2
j_gene: TRBJ2-3
CDR3aa: CATSRGTSGKADTQYF
CDR3nt: TGTGCCACCAGCAGGGGGACTAGCGGGAAGGCAGATACGCAGTATTTT

v_gene: TRBV30
abundance: many
len: 13
d_gene: TRBD1
j_gene: TRBJ2-1
CDR3aa: CALGQGFIDEQFF
CDR3nt: TGTGCCTTGGGACAGGGTTTCATCGATGAGCAGTTCTTC

v_gene: TRBV5-1
abundance: few
len: 15
d_gene: .
j_gene: TRBJ1-6
CDR3aa: CASSLLGAVNSPLHF
CDR3nt: TGCGCCAGCAGCTTGCTGGGAGCCGTTAATTCACCCCTCCACTTT

v_gene: TRBV6-5
abundance: many
len: 17
d_gene: .
j_gene: TRBJ1-4
CDR3aa: CASSYGSGGATNEKLFF
CDR3nt: TGTGCCAGCAGTTACGGCTCGGGAGGGGCAACTAATGAAAAACTGTTTTTT

v_gene: TRBV20-1
abundance: many
len: 16
d_gene: .
j_gene: TRBJ1-5
CDR3aa: CSARGGSFMANQPQHF
CDR3nt: TGCAGTGCTCGCGGGGGTTCGTTTATGGCCAATCAGCCCCAGCATTTT

v_gene: TRBV29-1
abundance: many
len: 12
d_gene: .
j_gene: TRBJ1-1
CDR3aa: CSGEVGGTEAFF
CDR3nt: TGCAGCGGTGAGGTAGGGGGGACTGAAGCTTTCTTT

v_gene: TRBV28
abundance: .
len: 17
d_gene: TRBD2
j_gene: TRBJ2-5
CDR3aa: CASSATRGRVAIETQYF
CDR3nt: TGTGCCAGCAGTGCCACCCGCGGGAGGGTAGCGATAGAGACCCAGTACTTC

v_gene: TRBV3-1
abundance: many
len: 14
d_gene: .
j_gene: TRBJ2-2
CDR3aa: CASSQRIGSGELFF
CDR3nt: TGTGCCAGCAGCCAACGGATCGGGTCCGGGGAGCTGTTTTTT

v_gene: TRBV5-1
abundance: many
len: 15
d_gene: .
j_gene: TRBJ2-2
CDR3aa: CASSSMGRDTGELFF
CDR3nt: TGCGCCAGCAGCTCAATGGGCAGGGACACCGGGGAGCTGTTTTTT

v_gene: TRBV18
abundance: few
len: 16
d_gene: .
j_gene: TRBJ1-5
CDR3aa: CASSPQGPLSNQPQHF
CDR3nt: TGTGCCAGCTCCCCCCAGGGACCCCTTAGCAATCAGCCCCAGCATTTT

v_gene: TRBV20-1
abundance: many
len: 14
d_gene: .
j_gene: TRBJ1-5
CDR3aa: CSAKAPSSNQPQHF
CDR3nt: TGCAGTGCTAAAGCCCCAAGTAGCAATCAGCCCCAGCATTTT

v_gene: TRBV6-5
abundance: many
len: 12
d_gene: .
j_gene: TRBJ2-3
CDR3aa: CAVKGGRDTQYF
CDR3nt: TGTGCCGTCAAAGGGGGTAGGGATACGCAGTATTTT

v_gene: TRBV27
abundance: many
len: 14
d_gene: .
j_gene: TRBJ2-1
CDR3aa: CASSLSRLGNEQFF
CDR3nt: TGTGCCAGCAGTTTATCGCGTCTTGGCAATGAGCAGTTCTTC

v_gene: TRBV20-1
abundance: many
len: 14
d_gene: TRBD1
j_gene: TRBJ2-7
CDR3aa: CSASSDRDSYEQYF
CDR3nt: TGCAGTGCTTCCTCGGACAGGGACTCCTACGAGCAGTACTTC

v_gene: TRBV28
abundance: many
len: 14
d_gene: TRBD1
j_gene: TRBJ1-5
CDR3aa: CASTTGASNQPQHF
CDR3nt: TGTGCCAGCACCACAGGGGCCAGCAATCAGCCCCAGCATTTT

v_gene: TRBV4-2
abundance: many
len: 14
d_gene: .
j_gene: TRBJ2-7
CDR3aa: CASSQDRVDYEQYF
CDR3nt: TGTGCCAGCAGCCAAGACCGCGTGGACTACGAGCAGTACTTC

v_gene: TRBV7-9
abundance: many
len: 13
d_gene: .
j_gene: TRBJ2-2
CDR3aa: CASSSPIPGELFF
CDR3nt: TGTGCCAGCAGCTCGCCGATCCCCGGGGAGCTGTTTTTT